The 32 T cell receptor beta chains listed next were all sequenced from one sample in a study of CD8+ T cells in alopecia areata. Treatment here: oral pan-JAK inhibitor, 5-10 mg twice daily. Reverse transcription of extracted RNA yielded cDNA, which provided the sequencing template. TCRdb keeps only in-frame clones here, not all; method: immunoSEQ multiplex PCR. The table shows approximately 300,000 clones, with roughly 64% occurring only once. The starting material was CD4+ T cells sorted from blood, obtained at week 24, from a patient treated with tofacitinib. The receptors come from a human donor with alopecia areata.

This clone has a single count. The chain joins TRBV29-1 to TRBJ2-7; 10 nucleotides match TRBD1. The J segment lost 4 bases and the V segment lost 4 bases, leaving 7 bases of the junction unmatched. The CDR3 has 14 amino acids. Germline assignment: CDR1 SQVTM and CDR2 ANQGSEA. The CDR3 bases are TGCAGCGTTGTCAGACAGGGGGCGGTATACGAGCAGTACTTC. It is translated as CSVVRQGAVYEQYF.

The J gene is TRBJ2-7, the V gene TRBV15; 10 nucleotides align to TRBD1. Germline trimming cut 3 bases from V and 2 bases from J; bases unmatched to any gene: 7. CDR1 and CDR2 (germline): LNHNV, YYDKDF (reference sequence). The length of the CDR3 is 16 residues. The CDR3 reads CATSRETGTGAYEQYF. CDR3 coding DNA: TGTGCCACCAGCAGGGAGACCGGGACAGGGGCCTACGAGCAGTACTTC.

V and J are TRBV7-3 and TRBJ2-6; D may be TRBD1 (5 bases). With 0 bases removed from V and 0 bases from J, the gap between germline ends came to 9 bases. The CDR3 has 17 residues. From germline, CDR1 is SGHTA and CDR2 FQGTGA. The CDR3 region has the DNA TGTGCCAGCAGCTTAACAGGGGCACGCTCTGGGGCCAACGTCCTGACTTTC. Residues: CASSLTGARSGANVLTF.

CDR3 residues: CSVAGRQDNRYEQYF. In nucleotides, the CDR3 is TGCAGCGTTGCAGGTCGTCAGGACAATCGGTACGAGCAGTACTTC. The chain has TRBV29-1 and TRBJ2-5, with a possible D match to TRBD1 (5 bases). The closer fit of TRBJ2-7 to the DNA end suggests the J call may be wrong. CDR1 and CDR2 from the germline V gene are SQVTM and ANQGSEA. The CDR3 covers 15 residues.

Worth noting for this clone: The same CDR3 arises from other DNA sequences in this sample as well. The rearrangement joins TRBV29-1 to TRBJ2-5, with TRBD2 as a possible D gene (6 bases). The CDR3 is made up of 12 amino acids. V lost 4 bases, J lost 1 base, and 7 bases lay in between. Germline CDR1 and CDR2: SQVTM and ANQGSEA. The CDR3 DNA reads TGCAGCGTTGGGAGGGCCCAAGAGACCCAGTACTTC. Protein product: CSVGRAQETQYF.

This clone was counted only a few times. The chain links TRBV7-2 to TRBJ1-3; unclear D gene. The germline V gene has CDR1 SGHTA and CDR2 FQGNSA. V lost 5 bases to trimming and J lost 0 bases, with 8 bases between them. This CDR3 comprises 14 residues. The CDR3 DNA reads as TGTGCCAGCAGCCCATCTTCCTCTGGAAACACCATATATTTT. Translated: CASSPSSSGNTIYF.

J is TRBJ1-4 and V is TRBV29-1; tentative D call: TRBD1 (5 bases). Germline CDR1 SQVTM, CDR2 ANQGSEA. Trimming removed 3 bases from V and 0 bases from J, with 5 bases in between. The CDR3 contains 13 residues. The CDR3: CSVEGATNEKLFF. DNA for the CDR3: TGCAGCGTTGAGGGGGCAACTAATGAAAAACTGTTTTTT.

This chain links TRBV28 with TRBJ1-2; D is uncertain. This CDR3 contains 13 residues. Germline V CDR1 and CDR2: MDHEN, SYDVKM. The V end lost 6 bases, the J end lost 7 bases, and 15 bases lay between the germline ends. The CDR3 DNA sequence: TGTGCCAGCAGCCTGACCCGACGCACTGGCTACACCTTC. Its protein product is CASSLTRRTGYTF.

The chain uses TRBV28 and TRBJ1-2; D possibly corresponds to TRBD1 (6 bases). There are 11 residues in the CDR3. The germline V and J ends were trimmed by 11 bases and 2 bases, with 9 bases remaining between them. Germline V gene lookup returns CDR1 MDHEN and CDR2 SYDVKM. CDR3 sequence reads: CAVDSNYGYTF. The CDR3 coding sequence is TGTGCCGTGGACAGCAACTATGGCTACACCTTC.

The chain couples TRBV30 to TRBJ1-1; D is uncertain. The CDR3 is 12 amino acids. With 4 bases removed from V and 11 bases from J, the gap between germline ends came to 17 bases. Germline loops: CDR1 GTSNPN, CDR2 SVGIG (reference sequence). The CDR3 loop is CAWTLVEGGAFF. The CDR3 nucleotides are TGTGCCTGGACTTTAGTGGAGGGTGGGGCTTTCTTT.

The chain links TRBV7-8 to TRBJ2-4, with D possibly called TRBD1 or TRBD2 (5 bases each). The CDR3 sequence is 14 residues long. From germline, CDR1 is SGHVS and CDR2 FQNEAQ. The V gene lost 0 bases and the J gene lost 6 bases, with 9 bases spanning the gap. CDR3 sequence (DNA): TGTGCCAGCAGCTTAGCCGGGACCGGAAACATTCAGTACTTC. This codes for CASSLAGTGNIQYF.

The chain employs TRBV4-2 and TRBJ1-6, with 9 bases matching TRBD1. The CDR3 covers 15 residues. Germline CDR1 reads LGHNA; CDR2 reads YNFKEQ. V shed 1 base and J 9 bases; nucleotides not matched to a gene: 4. CDR3 sequence reads: CASSQGQGDTSPLHF. For the CDR3, the DNA is TGTGCCAGCAGCCAAGGACAGGGGGATACTTCACCCCTCCACTTT.

This clone was seen a handful of times. The J gene is TRBJ2-3, the V gene TRBV4-2; 7 positions match TRBD1. CDR3 length equals 16 residues. The V and J ends lost 0 bases and 0 bases, in that order; junction bases with no gene match: 3. Germline V gene sequence: CDR1 LGHNA, CDR2 YNFKEQ. CDR3 amino acids: CASSQDLGQSTDTQYF. In DNA form, the CDR3 reads TGTGCCAGCAGCCAAGATTTGGGACAGAGCACAGATACGCAGTATTTT.

This rearrangement joins TRBV2 to TRBJ2-2, with 7 bases lining up with TRBD2. Trimming at V came to 4 bases and at J to 7 bases, leaving 6 bases not matched to a gene. This CDR3 comprises 14 residues. In germline, CDR1 is SNHLY, CDR2 FYNNEI. The CDR3 region is CASSGERGFGELFF. CDR3 nucleotides: TGTGCCAGCAGTGGGGAGCGGGGCTTCGGGGAGCTGTTTTTT.

This chain connects TRBV7-2 to TRBJ2-7, with 8 bases matching TRBD1. Germline V lookup: CDR1 SGHTA, CDR2 FQGNSA. With V trimmed by 6 bases and J by 2 bases, 9 bases remained unmatched. The CDR3 consists of 15 residues. The CDR3 reads CASRITGGMAYEQYF. The CDR3 DNA reads as TGTGCCAGCAGAATTACAGGGGGGATGGCCTACGAGCAGTACTTC. The whole variable domain, remainder taken from reference TRBV7-2 and TRBJ2-7, is GAGVSQSPSNKVTEKGKDVELRCDPISGHTALYWYRQSLGQGLEFLIYFQGNSAPDKSGLPSDRFSAERTGGSVSTLTIQRTQQEDSAVYLCASRITGGMAYEQYFGPGTRLTVT.

This chain connects TRBV7-2 to TRBJ1-4, with no clear D. Looked up from germline, CDR1 is SGHTA and CDR2 is FQGNSA. The CDR3 is 12 residues long. The ends were cut back, 6 bases at V and 8 bases at J, with 10 bases in the middle. This chain's CDR3 is CASSPMREKLFF. DNA of the CDR3: TGTGCCAGCAGTCCCATGAGGGAAAAACTGTTTTTT.

This chain links TRBV5-4 with TRBJ2-5; D is uncertain. Germline V gene lookup returns CDR1 SGHNT and CDR2 YYREEE (reference sequence). The CDR3 consists of 11 residues. The V gene lost 2 bases and the J gene lost 5 bases, with 4 bases spanning the gap. In DNA form, the CDR3 reads TGTGCCAGCAGCTTTAGGGAGACCCAGTACTTC. Translating it yields CASSFRETQYF.

CDR3 DNA sequence: TGCGCCAGCAGCCAAAGCCAGGGCTACGAGCAGTACTTC. Amino acid sequence: CASSQSQGYEQYF. The chain couples TRBV4-3 to TRBJ2-7; perhaps TRBD1 as D (5 bases). Trimming removed 2 bases from V and 3 bases from J, with 8 bases in between. This CDR3 is 13 amino acids long. The germline V gene has CDR1 LGHNA and CDR2 YSLEER.

The chain combines TRBV4-2 with TRBJ2-5; D unresolved. V lost 5 bases and J lost 4, with 14 bases in between. Germline values: CDR1 LGHNA, CDR2 YNFKEQ. This CDR3 is 14 amino acids long. The CDR3 nucleotides are TGTGCCAGCAGCGAGACTCGCTTGGGAGAGACCCAGTACTTC. Protein: CASSETRLGETQYF.

Here the CDR3 reads CASSQRAPGQGIGEQFF. For the CDR3, the DNA is TGCGCCAGCAGCCAGCGCGCCCCGGGACAGGGTATAGGTGAGCAGTTCTTC. The V call is TRBV4-3, the J call TRBJ2-1; 9 nucleotides align to TRBD1. This CDR3 region has 17 residues. V shed 3 bases and J 9 bases; nucleotides not matched to a gene: 15. Looked up from germline, CDR1 is LGHNA and CDR2 is YSLEER.

The chain joins TRBV29-1 to TRBJ2-3; D gene uncertain. Germline CDR1 reads SQVTM; CDR2 reads ANQGSEA. The CDR3 totals 16 residues. The ends were cut back, 4 bases at V and 0 bases at J, with 17 bases in the middle. CDR3 nucleotides: TGCAGCGTTGCGGCCCCAGGATCCTCTAGCACAGATACGCAGTATTTT. It yields the protein CSVAAPGSSSTDTQYF.

This clone was seen more than once but under ten times. The chain couples TRBV7-8 to TRBJ1-2, with a weak D call TRBD1 (5 bases). CDR3 length: 13 residues. Trimming left V 3 bases short and J 8 bases short, with 13 bases between. Germline V gene lookup returns CDR1 SGHVS and CDR2 FQNEAQ. The CDR3 sequence is CASSLRLEGGYTF. The CDR3 bases are TGTGCCAGCAGCTTGCGTCTTGAGGGGGGCTACACCTTC.

The genes are TRBV10-3 and TRBJ2-5; no clear D gene. Trimming removed 1 base at V and 5 bases at J, with 8 bases between. The CDR3 is made up of 13 amino acids. Germline V gives CDR1 ENHRY, CDR2 SYGVKD. CDR3 region: CAISEYGAETQYF. DNA for the CDR3: TGTGCCATCAGTGAGTATGGCGCGGAGACCCAGTACTTC.

This sequence joins TRBV19 and TRBJ1-2; D is undetermined. Germline assignment: CDR1 LNHDA and CDR2 SQIVND (reference sequence). The CDR3 consists of 14 residues. Trimming stripped 6 bases from V and 10 bases from J, with 21 bases between. In nucleotides, the CDR3 is TGTGCCAGTAGAATAACTCATATGCGGGTAGCCTACACCTTC. Translated: CASRITHMRVAYTF.

The rearrangement links TRBV4-2 to TRBJ2-5, with no clear D. From germline, CDR1 is LGHNA and CDR2 YNFKEQ. This CDR3 is 13 amino acids long. Trimming removed 0 bases at V and 4 bases at J, with 6 bases between. The CDR3 sequence: CASSQDQSETQYF. The CDR3 bases are TGTGCCAGCAGCCAAGATCAATCAGAGACCCAGTACTTC.

The chain links TRBV5-1 to TRBJ1-2; TRBD1 matches at 7 bases. The CDR3 is 13 residues long. Germline V CDR1 and CDR2: SGHRS, YFSETQ. J lost 8 bases, V lost 3 bases, and 7 bases had no gene match. CDR3 residues: CASSSSQGEGYTF. CDR3 DNA: TGCGCCAGCAGCTCGTCCCAGGGGGAAGGCTACACCTTC.

CDR3 sequence: CATSRDRALETQYF. The CDR3, as DNA: TGTGCCACCAGCAGAGATCGTGCGTTGGAGACCCAGTACTTC. This chain connects TRBV15 to TRBJ2-5; D ambiguous. The CDR3 is 14 amino acids. V dropped 0 bases and J dropped 5 bases, with 10 bases sitting between them. CDR1 and CDR2 (germline): LNHNV, YYDKDF (reference sequence).

The chain's CDR3 is CASSSYRGLYIQYF. CDR3 DNA sequence: TGTGCCAGCAGTTCCTACAGGGGGCTTTACATTCAGTACTTC. The genes are TRBV28 and TRBJ2-4; 9 positions agree with TRBD1. Germline lookup yields CDR1 MDHEN and CDR2 SYDVKM. The CDR3 is 14 amino acids. With 4 bases clipped from V and 8 bases from J, the junction kept 6 bases outside the gene matches.

As to this clone: Its ends do not fully match the called genes, so a read error is possible. V gene TRBV6-5 combines with J gene TRBJ1-4, with 7 bases fitting TRBD1. Germline V gene data show CDR1 as MNHEY and CDR2 as SVGAGI. CDR3 length equals 14 residues. The DNA for the CDR3 is TGTGCCAGCAGGCGGGACAGAACTAATGAAAGACTGTTTTTT. Its translation is CASRRDRTNERLFF.

Written as DNA, the CDR3 is TGTGCCAGCTCACAGGACAGGGCAACCGCCTACGAGCAGTACTTC. It is translated as CASSQDRATAYEQYF. The V and J genes are TRBV18 and TRBJ2-7, with 8 bases identical to TRBD1. Germline-derived CDR1 and CDR2 are KGHSH and LQKENI. The CDR3 length is 15 residues. Germline trimming cut 4 bases from V and 2 bases from J; bases unmatched to any gene: 7.

This clone appeared a single time. This sequence joins TRBV29-1 and TRBJ2-7, with D maybe TRBD2 (6 bases). With 5 bases removed from V and 2 bases from J, the gap between germline ends came to 13 bases. This CDR3 has 13 amino acids. Germline CDR1 is SQVTM and CDR2 is ANQGSEA. CDR3 bases: TGCAGCGTTCCTGGGGAGGTAACCTACGAGCAGTACTTC. Its protein is CSVPGEVTYEQYF.

The chain employs TRBV30 and TRBJ1-1; D gene unclear. Germline V gene sequence: CDR1 GTSNPN, CDR2 SVGIG (reference sequence). V was shortened by 2 bases and J by 0 bases, with 16 bases between the two germline ends. The CDR3 is 16 residues long. This chain's CDR3 is CAWSRFSEPMNTEAFF. CDR3 in DNA: TGTGCCTGGAGTAGATTCAGCGAGCCCATGAACACTGAAGCTTTCTTT.